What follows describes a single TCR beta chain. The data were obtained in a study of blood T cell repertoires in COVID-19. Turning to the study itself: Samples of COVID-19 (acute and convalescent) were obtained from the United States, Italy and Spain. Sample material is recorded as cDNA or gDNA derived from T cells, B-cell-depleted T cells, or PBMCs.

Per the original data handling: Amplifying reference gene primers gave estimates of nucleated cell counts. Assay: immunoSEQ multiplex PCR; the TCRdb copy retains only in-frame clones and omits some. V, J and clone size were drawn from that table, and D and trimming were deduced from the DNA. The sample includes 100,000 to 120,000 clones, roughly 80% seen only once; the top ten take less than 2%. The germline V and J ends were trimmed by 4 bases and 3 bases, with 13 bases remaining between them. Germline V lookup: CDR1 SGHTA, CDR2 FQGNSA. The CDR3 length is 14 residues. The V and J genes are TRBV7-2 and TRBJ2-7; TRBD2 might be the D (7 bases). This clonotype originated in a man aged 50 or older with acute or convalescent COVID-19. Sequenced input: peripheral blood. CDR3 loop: CASSSPGEGYEQYF. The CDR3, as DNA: TGTGCCAGCAGCTCCCCAGGGGAGGGCTACGAGCAGTACTTC.